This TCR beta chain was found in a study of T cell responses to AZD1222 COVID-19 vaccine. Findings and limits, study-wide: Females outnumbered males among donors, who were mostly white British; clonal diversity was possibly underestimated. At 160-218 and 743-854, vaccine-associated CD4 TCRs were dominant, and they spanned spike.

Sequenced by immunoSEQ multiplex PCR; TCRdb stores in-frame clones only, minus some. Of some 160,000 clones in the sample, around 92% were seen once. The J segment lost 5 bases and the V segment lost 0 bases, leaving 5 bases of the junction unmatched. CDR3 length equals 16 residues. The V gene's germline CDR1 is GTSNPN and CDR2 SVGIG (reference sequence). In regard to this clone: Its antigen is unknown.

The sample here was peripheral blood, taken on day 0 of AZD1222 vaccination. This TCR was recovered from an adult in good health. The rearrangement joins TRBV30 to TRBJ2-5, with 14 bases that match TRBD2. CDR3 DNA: TGTGCCTGGAGTGTCGGACTAGCGGGGGGCATGGAGACCCAGTACTTC. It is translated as CAWSVGLAGGMETQYF.